One T cell receptor beta chain is described in this entry. Its antigen is currently unknown. This sample was taken from a study of OX40 agonist ivuxolimab in advanced cancers. Study-level findings and limits: More expanded clones were seen, on average, in CD8+ T cells than in CD4+. Clonal expansion among partial responders at 0.1-3.0 mg/kg ranked near the lowest.

Produced via immunoSEQ multiplex PCR; TCRdb's table is partial and in-frame only. This table has tens of thousands of clones, over 75% appearing once. This CDR3 region has 13 residues. Germline V gene sequence: CDR1 MNHNY, CDR2 SVGAGI (reference sequence). V was clipped by 0 bases and J by 13 bases, with 14 bases between them. This TCR derives from an adult with an advanced solid tumor such as melanoma, head and neck, liver or kidney cancer. Sequencing used CD4+ or CD8+ T cells sorted from blood, obtained in a trial of the OX40 agonist ivuxolimab. This chain connects TRBV6-6 to TRBJ2-3; D is perhaps TRBD1 (5 bases). The CDR3 DNA is TGTGCCAGCAGTTACTCGGAAGGGGAAGGAGAGTATTTT. Translating it yields CASSYSEGEGEYF.